The following is a T cell receptor beta chain sequence with its context. The V gene lost 1 base and the J gene lost 3 bases, with 12 bases spanning the gap. This CDR3 has 15 amino acids. CDR1 and CDR2 from the germline V gene are MDHEN and SYDVKM. This sample was taken from a study of blood T cell repertoires in COVID-19. Study at large: Acute and convalescent COVID-19 samples came from the United States, Italy and Spain. The analysed material was cDNA or gDNA that came from T cells, B-cell-depleted T cells, or PBMCs.

In Seattle, patients joined the study during active infection and were tracked longitudinally. As originally analysed: Scientists estimated how many nucleated cells there were by amplifying reference gene primers. Data came from immunoSEQ multiplex PCR; TCRdb stores just in-frame clones and leaves some out. V, J and clone size were drawn from that table, and D and trimming were deduced from the DNA. The table has a few hundred thousand clones, 85% to 90% seen once. The rearrangement uses TRBV28 and TRBJ1-2, with unresolved D. Sequenced material: peripheral blood. This TCR was recovered from a woman between 50 and 59 years old with COVID-19, enrolled during active disease. The CDR3 bases are TGTGCCAGCAGTTTATCAATTACAGCTTACTATGGCTACACCTTC. Protein: CASSLSITAYYGYTF.